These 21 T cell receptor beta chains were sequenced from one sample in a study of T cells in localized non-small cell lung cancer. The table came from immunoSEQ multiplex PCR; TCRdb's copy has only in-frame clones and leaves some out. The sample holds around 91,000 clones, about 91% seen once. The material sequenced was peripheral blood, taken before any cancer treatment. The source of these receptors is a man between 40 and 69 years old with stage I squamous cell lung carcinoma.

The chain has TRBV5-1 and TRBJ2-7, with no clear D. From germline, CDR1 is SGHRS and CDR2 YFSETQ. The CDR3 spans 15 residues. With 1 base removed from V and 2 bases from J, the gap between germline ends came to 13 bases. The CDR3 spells CASSLSPSRTYEQYF. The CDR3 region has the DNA TGCGCCAGCAGCTTGTCCCCCTCGCGAACCTACGAGCAGTACTTC.

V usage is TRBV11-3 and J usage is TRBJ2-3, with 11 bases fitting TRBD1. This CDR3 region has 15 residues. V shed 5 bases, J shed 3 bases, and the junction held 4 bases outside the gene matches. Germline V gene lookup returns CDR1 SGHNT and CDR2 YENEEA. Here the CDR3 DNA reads TGTGCCAGCAGCCACGGACAGGGGGCTACAGATACGCAGTATTTT. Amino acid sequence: CASSHGQGATDTQYF.

The CDR3 protein is CASSLEGLTLNTEAFF. CDR3 bases: TGTGCCAGCAGCTTAGAGGGACTGACCCTGAACACTGAAGCTTTCTTT. This chain joins TRBV7-8 and TRBJ1-1; tentative D call: TRBD1 (5 bases). CDR3 length: 16 amino acids. The germline V gene encodes CDR1 SGHVS and CDR2 FQNEAQ. V lost 1 base, J lost 0 bases, and 12 bases lay in between.

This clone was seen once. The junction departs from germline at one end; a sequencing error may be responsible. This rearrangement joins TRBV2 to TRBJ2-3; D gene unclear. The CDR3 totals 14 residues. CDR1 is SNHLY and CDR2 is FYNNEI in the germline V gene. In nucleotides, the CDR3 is TGTGCCAGCAGTGAGGTTCCCATATCCAAAAGGTCCCTTTTT. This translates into CASSEVPISKRSLF.

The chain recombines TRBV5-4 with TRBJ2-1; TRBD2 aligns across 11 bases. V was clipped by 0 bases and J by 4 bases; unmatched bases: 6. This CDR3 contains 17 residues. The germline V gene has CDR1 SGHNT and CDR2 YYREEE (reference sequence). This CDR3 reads CASSLANLAGGYNEQFF. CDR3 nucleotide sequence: TGTGCCAGCAGCTTGGCCAACCTAGCGGGGGGTTACAATGAGCAGTTCTTC.

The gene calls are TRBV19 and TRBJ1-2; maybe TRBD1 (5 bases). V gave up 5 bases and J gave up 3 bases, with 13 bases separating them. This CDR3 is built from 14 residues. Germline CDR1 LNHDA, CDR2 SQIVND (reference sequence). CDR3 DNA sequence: TGTGCCAGTAGTCCCGGGGACTCCTACTATGGCTACACCTTC. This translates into CASSPGDSYYGYTF.

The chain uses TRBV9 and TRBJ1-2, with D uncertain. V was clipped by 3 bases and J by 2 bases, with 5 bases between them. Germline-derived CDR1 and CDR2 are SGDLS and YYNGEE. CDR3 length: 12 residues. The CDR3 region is CASSGRNYGYTF. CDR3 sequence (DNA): TGTGCCAGCAGCGGAAGAAACTATGGCTACACCTTC.

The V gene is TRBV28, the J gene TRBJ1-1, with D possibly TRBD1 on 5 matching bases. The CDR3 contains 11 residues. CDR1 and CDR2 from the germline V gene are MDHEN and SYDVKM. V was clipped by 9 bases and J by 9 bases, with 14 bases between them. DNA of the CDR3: TGTGCCAGTACACTAACGGGGCAAGCTTTCTTT. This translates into CASTLTGQAFF.

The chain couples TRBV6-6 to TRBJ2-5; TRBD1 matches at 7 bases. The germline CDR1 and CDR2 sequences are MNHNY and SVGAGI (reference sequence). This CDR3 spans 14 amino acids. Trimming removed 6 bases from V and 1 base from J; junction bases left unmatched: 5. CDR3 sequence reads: CASSRGDSQETQYF. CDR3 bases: TGTGCCAGCAGCCGAGGGGACAGCCAAGAGACCCAGTACTTC.

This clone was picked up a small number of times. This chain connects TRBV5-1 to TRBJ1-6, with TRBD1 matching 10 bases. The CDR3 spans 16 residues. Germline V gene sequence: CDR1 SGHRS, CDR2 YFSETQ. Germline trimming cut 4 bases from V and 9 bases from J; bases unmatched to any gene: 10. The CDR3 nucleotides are TGCGCCAGCAGCACGGTAACGGGACAGGGGATTTCACCCCTCCACTTT. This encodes CASSTVTGQGISPLHF.

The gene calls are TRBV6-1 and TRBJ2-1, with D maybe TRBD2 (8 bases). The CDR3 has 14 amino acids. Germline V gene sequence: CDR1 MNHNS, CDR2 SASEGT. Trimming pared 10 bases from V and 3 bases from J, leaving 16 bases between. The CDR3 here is CAIEAGDSYNEQFF. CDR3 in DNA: TGTGCCATCGAAGCGGGGGACAGCTACAATGAGCAGTTCTTC.

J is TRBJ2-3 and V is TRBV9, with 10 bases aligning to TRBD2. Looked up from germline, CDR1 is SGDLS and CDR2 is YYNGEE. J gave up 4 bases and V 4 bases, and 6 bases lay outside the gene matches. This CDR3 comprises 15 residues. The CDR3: CASSPSGGMSDTQYF. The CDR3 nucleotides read TGTGCCAGCAGCCCTAGCGGGGGAATGTCAGATACGCAGTATTTT.

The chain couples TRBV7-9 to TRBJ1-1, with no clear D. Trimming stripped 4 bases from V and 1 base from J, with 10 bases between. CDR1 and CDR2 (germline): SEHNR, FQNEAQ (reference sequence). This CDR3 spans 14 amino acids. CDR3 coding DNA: TGTGCCAGCAGCTCACAGAACAGGAACACTGAAGCTTTCTTT. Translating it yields CASSSQNRNTEAFF.

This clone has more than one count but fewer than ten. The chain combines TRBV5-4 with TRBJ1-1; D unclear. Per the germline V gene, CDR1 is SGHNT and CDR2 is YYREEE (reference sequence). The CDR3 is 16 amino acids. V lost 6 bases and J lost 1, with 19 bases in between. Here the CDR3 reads CASTRGGMRWNTEAFF. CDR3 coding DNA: TGTGCCAGCACGCGTGGTGGAATGAGGTGGAACACTGAAGCTTTCTTT.

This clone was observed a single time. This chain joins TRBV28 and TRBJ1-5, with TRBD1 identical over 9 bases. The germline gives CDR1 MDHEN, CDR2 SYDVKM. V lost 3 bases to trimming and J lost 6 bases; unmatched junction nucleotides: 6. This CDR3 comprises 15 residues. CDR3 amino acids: CASSFRTGASQPQHF. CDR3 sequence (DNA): TGTGCCAGCAGTTTTCGGACAGGGGCGAGTCAGCCCCAGCATTTT.

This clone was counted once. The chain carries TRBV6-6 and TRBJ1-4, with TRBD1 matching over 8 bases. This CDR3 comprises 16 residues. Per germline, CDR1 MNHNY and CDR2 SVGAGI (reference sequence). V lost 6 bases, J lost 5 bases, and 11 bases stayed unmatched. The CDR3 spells CASSVTGAGYNEKLFF. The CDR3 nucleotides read TGTGCCAGCAGCGTGACAGGGGCGGGGTACAATGAAAAACTGTTTTTT.

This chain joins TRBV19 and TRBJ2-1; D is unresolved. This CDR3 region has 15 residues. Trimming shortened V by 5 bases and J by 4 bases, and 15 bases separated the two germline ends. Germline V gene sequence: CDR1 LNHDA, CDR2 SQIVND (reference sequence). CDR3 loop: CASSPQTSRYNEQFF. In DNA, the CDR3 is TGTGCCAGTAGTCCCCAGACCTCTAGGTACAATGAGCAGTTCTTC.

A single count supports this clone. The DNA of the CDR3 is TGCAGCGTATACAGGGGAGAGACCCAGTACTTC. Amino acid sequence: CSVYRGETQYF. This chain uses TRBV29-1 with TRBJ2-5; 7 bases are shared with TRBD1. Germline V gene sequence: CDR1 SQVTM, CDR2 ANQGSEA. The CDR3 is 11 residues long. V lost 6 bases and J lost 4; bases outside the gene matches: 2. Supplemented by reference TRBV29-1 and TRBJ2-5, the full variable domain reads SAVISQKPSRDICQRGTSLTIQCQVDSQVTMMFWYRQQPGQSLTLIATANQGSEATYESGFVIDKFPISRPNLTFSTLTVSNMSPEDSSIYLCSVYRGETQYFGPGTRLLVL.

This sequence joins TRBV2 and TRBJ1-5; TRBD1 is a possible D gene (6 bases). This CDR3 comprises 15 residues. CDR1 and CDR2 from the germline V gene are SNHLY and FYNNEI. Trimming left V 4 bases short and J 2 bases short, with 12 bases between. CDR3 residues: CASSGGQGGNQPQHF. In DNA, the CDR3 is TGTGCCAGCAGTGGGGGGCAGGGTGGCAATCAGCCCCAGCATTTT.

Written as DNA, the CDR3 is TGTGCCAGCTCACCACGGGGACAGCGAAACTACGAGCAGTACTTC. Translation: CASSPRGQRNYEQYF. The rearrangement uses TRBV18 and TRBJ2-7; 7 bases agree with TRBD1. The length of the CDR3 is 15 residues. Looked up from germline, CDR1 is KGHSH and CDR2 is LQKENI. V was pared by 1 base and J by 3 bases, with 6 bases of the junction left unmatched.

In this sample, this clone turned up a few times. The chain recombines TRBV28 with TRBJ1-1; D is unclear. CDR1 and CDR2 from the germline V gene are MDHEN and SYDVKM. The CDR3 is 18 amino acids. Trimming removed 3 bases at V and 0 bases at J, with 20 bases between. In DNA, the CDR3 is TGTGCCAGCAGTTTTTTCGAGGGCGGCCAGCAAATGAACACTGAAGCTTTCTTT. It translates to CASSFFEGGQQMNTEAFF.